This TCR beta chain was recovered during a study of blood T cell repertoires in COVID-19. About the study: Nucleic acid was either cDNA or gDNA, and it came from T cells, B-cell-depleted T cells, or PBMCs.

Sequencing was performed with immunoSEQ multiplex PCR; in TCRdb, only in-frame clones are kept and a portion is missing. The table shows 130,000 to 150,000 clones, with 80% to 90% occurring only once. With V trimmed by 2 bases and J by 7 bases, 10 bases remained unmatched. In germline, CDR1 is SGHAT, CDR2 FQNNGV. The CDR3 has 15 amino acids. Input material: peripheral blood. The receptor comes from a man aged 60 to 69 with active or convalescent COVID-19. The rearrangement uses TRBV11-2 and TRBJ2-5; the match to TRBD1 covers 7 bases. The CDR3 loop is CASSLLDRRSGTQYF. CDR3 coding DNA: TGTGCCAGCAGCTTACTGGACAGGCGAAGTGGGACCCAGTACTTC.